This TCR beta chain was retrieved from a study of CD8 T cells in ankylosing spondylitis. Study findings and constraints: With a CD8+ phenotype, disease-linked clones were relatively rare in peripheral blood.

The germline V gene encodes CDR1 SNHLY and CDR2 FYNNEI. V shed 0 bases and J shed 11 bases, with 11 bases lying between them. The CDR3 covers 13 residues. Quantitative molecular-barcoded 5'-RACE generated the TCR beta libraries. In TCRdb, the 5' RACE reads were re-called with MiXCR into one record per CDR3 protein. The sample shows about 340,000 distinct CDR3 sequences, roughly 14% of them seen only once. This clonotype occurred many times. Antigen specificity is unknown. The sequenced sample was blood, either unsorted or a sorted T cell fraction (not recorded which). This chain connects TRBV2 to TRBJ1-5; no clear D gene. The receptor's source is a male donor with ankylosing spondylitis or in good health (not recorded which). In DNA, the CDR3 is TGTGCCAGCAGTGAAGCGCTGAGGTTATCCCAGCATTTT. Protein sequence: CASSEALRLSQHF.